This T cell receptor beta chain was sequenced in a study of T cell changes during pregnancy in multiple sclerosis. Data came from immunoSEQ multiplex PCR; TCRdb stores just in-frame clones and leaves some out. The sample contains about 42,000 clones, around four fifths of which appear only once. The V end lost 4 bases, the J end lost 8 bases, and 15 bases lay between the germline ends. The CDR3 runs to 14 residues. From germline, CDR1 is MNHNY and CDR2 SVGAGI (reference sequence). The chain has TRBV6-6 and TRBJ2-1, with a possible D match to TRBD1 (5 bases). The sequence derives from a female donor with multiple sclerosis, enrolled in a pregnancy study. This material consisted of CD4+ T cells from peripheral blood mononuclear cells, taken before pregnancy. The DNA of the CDR3 is TGTGCCAGCAGTTTCCCACAGGTTCCCGATGAGCAGTTCTTC. Protein: CASSFPQVPDEQFF.